This paragraph covers one T cell receptor (beta chain) sequence. Germline CDR1 reads SNHLY; CDR2 reads FYNNEI. CDR3 size: 14 residues. Trimming cost V 6 bases and J 6 bases; bases outside gene matches: 3. This entry belongs to a study of blood T cell repertoires in COVID-19. Across the whole study: The United States, Italy and Spain provided the acute and convalescent COVID-19 samples. PBMCs, B-cell-depleted T cells, or T cells provided the cDNA or gDNA that made up the material.

As originally analysed: Quantification of nucleated cells was approximated via reference gene primer amplification. Sequenced by immunoSEQ multiplex PCR; TCRdb stores in-frame clones only, minus some. V, J and clone size are taken as reported in that table, and D and trimming were inferred from the DNA itself. The sample shows over 45,000 clones, 76% of them seen only once. The sequence came from a man in his fifties with active or convalescent COVID-19. The source material was peripheral blood. The J gene is TRBJ2-2, the V gene TRBV2; TRBD1 aligns across 11 bases. The CDR3 bases are TGTGCCAGCAGGGACAGGGGGCAGGCCGGGGAGCTGTTTTTT. Translating gives CASRDRGQAGELFF.